Listed here are 8 T cell receptor beta chains from one sample, sequenced in a study of T cells in Graves' hyperthyroidism and ophthalmopathy. RNA transcripts served as the template for amplifying TCR beta CDR3 regions. The TCR CDR3 first-round RT-PCR relied on the HTBI primer set. TCRdb re-called the multiplex PCR reads with MiXCR, one entry per CDR3 protein. The sample records 350,000 or so distinct CDR3 sequences, about a sixth being singletons. The material sequenced was blood. The receptor source for this set is a woman aged 40 to 50 with Graves' ophthalmopathy.

CDR3 region: CASQRSGNFRPTEAFF. The CDR3 coding sequence is TGTGCCAGCCAAAGGTCAGGAAACTTTAGACCCACTGAAGCTTTCTTT. The chain couples TRBV6-2 or TRBV6-3 to TRBJ1-1; D remains ambiguous. CDR1 is MNHEY, CDR2 SVGEGT, per germline. CDR3 length: 16 amino acids. Trimming left V 8 bases short and J 4 bases short, with 23 bases between.

At least ten counts were recorded for this clonotype. The V call is TRBV7-8, the J call TRBJ2-2, with TRBD2 matching over 9 bases. Trimming cost V 3 bases and J 4 bases; bases outside gene matches: 6. Per the germline V gene, CDR1 is SGHVS and CDR2 is FQNEAQ. The CDR3 totals 16 residues. The CDR3 loop reads CASSLVLAGRTGELFF. CDR3 nucleotides: TGTGCCAGCAGCTTGGTACTAGCGGGCCGCACCGGGGAGCTGTTTTTT.

This clonotype was seen ten or more times. The J gene is TRBJ1-5, the V gene TRBV28, with D tentatively TRBD1 (6 bases). Trimming shortened V by 1 base and J by 6 bases, and 13 bases separated the two germline ends. The CDR3 covers 15 residues. Germline V lookup: CDR1 MDHEN, CDR2 SYDVKM. The CDR3 loop reads CASSLSTGSGQPQHF. In DNA, the CDR3 is TGTGCCAGCAGTTTATCAACAGGGTCCGGTCAGCCCCAGCATTTT.

The chain carries TRBV11-2 and TRBJ2-2; D is uncertain. From germline, CDR1 is SGHAT and CDR2 FQNNGV. Trimming stripped 4 bases from V and 3 bases from J, with 9 bases between. The CDR3 totals 14 residues. DNA of the CDR3: TGTGCCAGCAGCTCTCGACTGGACACCGGGGAGCTGTTTTTT. It specifies CASSSRLDTGELFF.

This clonotype has ten or more counts. A read error is possible here, since a much larger clone lies one base away. The chain uses TRBV28 and TRBJ1-5, with no clear D. CDR3 length equals 13 residues. The germline gives CDR1 MDHEN, CDR2 SYDVKM. The CDR3 coding sequence is TGTGCCAGCAGTTTCGTTAAGGATCAGCCCCGGCATTTT. Amino acid sequence: CASSFVKDQPRHF.

This clonotype was counted many times. The gene calls are TRBV11-2 and TRBJ2-7; TRBD1 or TRBD2 may be the D gene (6 bases each). CDR3 length: 17 amino acids. V was shortened by 4 bases and J by 0 bases, with 19 bases between the two germline ends. Germline V lookup: CDR1 SGHAT, CDR2 FQNNGV. The CDR3 DNA reads as TGTGCCAGCAGCTCCTTGACGGGGGCTAAAAGCTCCTACGAGCAGTACTTC. Its translation is CASSSLTGAKSSYEQYF.

The table lists this clonotype with many counts. The chain employs TRBV20-1 and TRBJ1-3; the D gene is possibly TRBD1 (5 bases). Between the trimmed V and J ends, which lost 3 bases and 0 bases, there was a span of 12 bases. Looked up from germline, CDR1 is DFQATT and CDR2 is SNEGSKA (reference sequence). The CDR3 is 15 amino acids. DNA for the CDR3: TGCAGTGCTAGTCAGGGTGCCGGCTCTGGAAACACCATATATTTT. This encodes CSASQGAGSGNTIYF.

This clonotype was picked up many times. This sequence joins TRBV20-1 and TRBJ1-2, with a weak D call TRBD1 (6 bases). The CDR3 is made up of 14 amino acids. V lost 1 base to trimming and J lost 8 bases, with 17 bases between them. Germline CDR1 DFQATT, CDR2 SNEGSKA (reference sequence). The CDR3 nucleotides are TGCAGTGCTAGAGGGGGGGGCTCGCGGGACGGCTACACCTTC. Protein sequence: CSARGGGSRDGYTF.